Listed below are T cell receptor beta chains from one sample, sequenced in a study of blood T cells in healthy people across ages. Via MiXCR, TCRdb re-called the 5' RACE reads, giving one row per CDR3 protein. The sample holds about 1.7 million distinct CDR3 sequences, about 30% seen once. Sequencing was performed on blood. These receptors originate from a woman aged 25 to 39 in good health. Both conserved end residues are part of each CDR3. Fields, in order: V gene, clone size, J gene, D gene, CDR3 protein, CDR3 DNA. The D gene is left open where the match is weak. The listing skips clone size in some rows; elsewhere it reads once, few, many or a size class.

V: TRBV4-1; size: few; J: TRBJ1-3; D: -; CDR3: CASSPLGQGGNTIYF; DNA: TGCGCCAGCAGCCCTCTAGGTCAGGGTGGAAACACCATATATTTT
V: TRBV29-1; size: many; J: TRBJ2-7; D: TRBD2; CDR3: CSVERGGGSSSYEQYF; DNA: TGCAGCGTTGAACGTGGCGGGGGGTCAAGCTCCTACGAGCAGTACTTC
V: TRBV5-1; size: few; J: TRBJ2-2; D: -; CDR3: CASNVMAGKTGELFF; DNA: TGCGCCAGCAACGTAATGGCGGGGAAGACCGGGGAGCTGTTTTTT
V: TRBV5-1; size: -; J: TRBJ1-4; D: TRBD1; CDR3: CASSLDPDRGEKLFF; DNA: TGCGCCAGCAGCTTGGATCCGGACAGGGGGGAAAAACTGTTTTTT
V: TRBV27; size: once; J: TRBJ1-5; D: -; CDR3: CASSSRQYSNQPQHF; DNA: TGTGCCAGCAGTTCGCGACAGTATAGCAATCAGCCCCAGCATTTT
V: TRBV27; size: -; J: TRBJ2-3; D: TRBD2; CDR3: CASRGLAGGTHDTQYF; DNA: TGTGCCAGCCGGGGACTAGCGGGGGGGACCCACGATACGCAGTATTTT
V: TRBV5-6; size: -; J: TRBJ2-5; D: TRBD2; CDR3: CASSRPGTSPVGETQYF; DNA: TGTGCCAGCAGCCGCCCTGGGACTAGTCCCGTCGGAGAGACCCAGTACTTC
V: TRBV12-3/TRBV12-4; size: -; J: TRBJ2-5; D: TRBD1; CDR3: CASSSWDDRAKETQYF; DNA: TGTGCCAGCAGTTCCTGGGATGACAGGGCCAAAGAGACCCAGTACTTC
V: TRBV4-3; size: many; J: TRBJ2-7; D: -; CDR3: CASSQHRSYEQYF; DNA: TGCGCCAGCAGCCAACACAGATCCTACGAGCAGTACTTC
V: TRBV25-1; size: few; J: TRBJ2-7; D: -; CDR3: CASSEGIGQGYEQYF; DNA: TGTGCCAGCAGTGAAGGAATAGGGCAGGGGTACGAGCAGTACTTC
V: TRBV11-3; size: -; J: TRBJ2-3; D: -; CDR3: CASSFSKFSDTQYF; DNA: TGTGCCAGCAGTTTTTCCAAATTTTCAGATACGCAGTATTTT
V: TRBV20-1; size: few; J: TRBJ1-2; D: -; CDR3: CSAVQDDYGYTF; DNA: TGCAGTGCTGTACAGGACGACTATGGCTACACCTTC
V: TRBV7-9; size: -; J: TRBJ1-1; D: -; CDR3: CASSYRGGGREAFF; DNA: TGCGCCAGCAGCTACCGAGGCGGGGGAAGGGAAGCTTTCTTT
V: TRBV10-3; size: -; J: TRBJ2-3; D: TRBD1; CDR3: CAISDPGQGSDTQYF; DNA: TGTGCCATCAGTGACCCAGGACAGGGGTCAGATACGCAGTATTTT
V: TRBV5-1; size: -; J: TRBJ2-3; D: -; CDR3: CASSLEGRQVDTQYF; DNA: TGCGCCAGCAGCTTGGAGGGACGACAGGTAGATACGCAGTATTTT
V: TRBV30; size: -; J: TRBJ2-1; D: TRBD2; CDR3: CAWSEVRGGFANEQFF; DNA: TGTGCCTGGAGTGAGGTGCGGGGGGGCTTCGCCAATGAGCAGTTCTTC
V: TRBV15; size: -; J: TRBJ2-3; D: -; CDR3: CATSRGDITDTQYF; DNA: TGTGCCACCAGCAGGGGGGACATAACAGATACGCAGTATTTT
V: TRBV20-1; size: -; J: TRBJ1-5; D: -; CDR3: CSAREGESNQPQHF; DNA: TGCAGTGCCCGAGAGGGGGAAAGCAATCAGCCCCAGCATTTT
V: TRBV5-1; size: few; J: TRBJ1-4; D: -; CDR3: CASSLTQGESRKLFF; DNA: TGCGCCAGCAGCTTAACCCAGGGTGAATCCCGAAAACTGTTTTTT
V: TRBV7-2; size: -; J: TRBJ2-2; D: TRBD2; CDR3: CASSLGWLADTGELFF; DNA: TGTGCCAGCAGCTTAGGTTGGCTAGCGGACACCGGAGAGCTGTTTTTT
V: TRBV28; size: -; J: TRBJ2-1; D: TRBD1; CDR3: CASGFGDRGLYNEQFF; DNA: TGTGCCAGCGGGTTTGGTGACAGGGGCCTTTACAATGAGCAGTTCTTC
V: TRBV5-1; size: -; J: TRBJ1-2; D: -; CDR3: CASSLVGEGGVDGYTF; DNA: TGCGCCAGCAGCTTGGTCGGAGAGGGAGGGGTAGATGGCTACACCTTC
V: TRBV4-1; size: -; J: TRBJ2-1; D: TRBD2; CDR3: CASSQDRLAGKNEQFF; DNA: TGCGCCAGCAGCCAAGATCGGCTAGCGGGGAAGAATGAGCAGTTCTTC
V: TRBV28; size: -; J: TRBJ2-5; D: TRBD2; CDR3: CASSFSGGALGETQYF; DNA: TGTGCCAGCAGTTTTAGCGGGGGGGCCTTGGGAGAGACCCAGTACTTC
V: TRBV5-1; size: few; J: TRBJ2-4; D: -; CDR3: CASSLIKGNIQYF; DNA: TGCGCCAGCAGCTTGATCAAGGGAAACATTCAGTACTTC
V: TRBV9; size: many; J: TRBJ1-2; D: TRBD1; CDR3: CASSMGQDPNYGYTF; DNA: TGTGCCAGCAGCATGGGACAGGACCCTAACTATGGTTACACCTTC
V: TRBV10-2; size: many; J: TRBJ2-6; D: TRBD1; CDR3: CASTKFPGQISGANVLTF; DNA: TGCGCCAGCACCAAGTTCCCGGGACAGATCTCTGGGGCCAACGTCCTGACTTTC
V: TRBV7-3; size: many; J: TRBJ1-1; D: -; CDR3: CASSSAGSDTEAFF; DNA: TGTGCCAGCAGCTCCGCGGGGTCTGACACTGAAGCTTTCTTT
V: TRBV27; size: -; J: TRBJ2-7; D: -; CDR3: CASSFGRGDYEQYF; DNA: TGTGCCAGCAGTTTTGGACGGGGAGACTACGAGCAGTACTTC
V: TRBV28; size: -; J: TRBJ2-1; D: -; CDR3: CASSLGDKAGNEQFF; DNA: TGTGCCAGCAGTTTGGGGGACAAGGCGGGAAATGAGCAGTTCTTC
V: TRBV4-1; size: many; J: TRBJ2-7; D: -; CDR3: CASSQDQGGAHISYEQYF; DNA: TGCGCCAGCAGCCAAGATCAAGGGGGAGCGCACATCTCCTACGAGCAGTACTTC
V: TRBV12-3/TRBV12-4; size: -; J: TRBJ2-3; D: TRBD2; CDR3: CASSPHSGGTDTQYF; DNA: TGTGCCAGCAGTCCACATAGCGGGGGCACAGATACGCAGTATTTT
V: TRBV4-1; size: few; J: TRBJ2-2; D: -; CDR3: CASSQDVIGIGTGELFF; DNA: TGCGCCAGCAGCCAAGACGTGATTGGGATCGGCACCGGGGAGCTGTTTTTT
V: TRBV20-1; size: many; J: TRBJ2-1; D: TRBD2; CDR3: CSASRGGSSYNEQFF; DNA: TGCAGTGCTAGTCGCGGGGGGAGCTCCTACAATGAGCAGTTCTTC
V: TRBV12-3/TRBV12-4; size: -; J: TRBJ1-2; D: -; CDR3: CASRLSRGSYGYTF; DNA: TGTGCCAGCAGGTTATCTCGCGGGAGCTATGGCTACACCTTC
V: TRBV6-5; size: few; J: TRBJ1-4; D: -; CDR3: CASSYSIGAGATNEKLFF; DNA: TGTGCCAGCAGTTACTCGATAGGGGCGGGAGCAACTAATGAAAAACTGTTTTTT